What follows are 25 T cell receptor beta chains derived from one specimen sequenced in a study of cytomegalovirus exposure and HLA in healthy donors. Clones were sequenced by immunoSEQ multiplex PCR, and TCRdb holds only the in-frame ones, with some missing. The table records over 250,000 clones, roughly 87% of them present only once. Sample: PBMCs. The receptors originated from a woman aged 25 to 39 in good health and CMV-seropositive.

The gene calls are TRBV6-5 and TRBJ1-4; D is ambiguous. The CDR3 totals 14 residues. CDR1 is MNHEY and CDR2 is SVGAGI in the germline V gene. The V end lost 2 bases, the J end lost 8 bases, and 12 bases lay between the germline ends. The CDR3 sequence: CASSYVGSEEKLFF. The CDR3 DNA follows: TGTGCCAGCAGTTACGTAGGGAGCGAGGAAAAACTGTTTTTT.

The genes are TRBV6-6 and TRBJ1-5; 7 nucleotides line up with TRBD1. CDR1 and CDR2 (germline): MNHNY, SVGAGI (reference sequence). CDR3 length equals 14 residues. The junction had 7 bases not matched to a gene; V was cut back by 8 bases and J by 3 bases. This CDR3 reads CASGRQGANQPQHF. For the CDR3, the DNA is TGTGCCAGCGGCCGACAGGGCGCCAATCAGCCCCAGCATTTT.

The rearrangement links TRBV6-6 to TRBJ2-5; D may correspond to TRBD1 or TRBD2 (7 bases each). Trimming pared 2 bases from V and 4 bases from J, leaving 17 bases between. There are 16 residues in the CDR3. The V gene's germline CDR1 is MNHNY and CDR2 SVGAGI (reference sequence). Written as DNA, the CDR3 is TGTGCCAGCAGTTACGGGTTAGGCAGGGGGGGAGAGACCCAGTACTTC. This gives the protein CASSYGLGRGGETQYF.

The chain carries TRBV7-9 and TRBJ2-1, with TRBD2 as a possible D gene (6 bases). In germline, CDR1 is SEHNR, CDR2 FQNEAQ (reference sequence). The V and J ends lost 8 bases and 5 bases respectively, with 13 bases between them. There are 13 residues in the CDR3. CDR3 nucleotide sequence: TGTGCCAGCGTACTAGCTGGGCACAATGAGCAGTTCTTC. It encodes CASVLAGHNEQFF. The full variable domain, rest sourced from reference TRBV7-9 and TRBJ2-1, is DTGVSQNPRHKITKRGQNVTFRCDPISEHNRLYWYRQTLGQGPEFLTYFQNEAQLEKSRLLSDRFSAERPKGSFSTLEIQRTEQGDSAMYLCASVLAGHNEQFFGPGTRLTVL.

The chain has TRBV20-1 and TRBJ1-2; D gene unclear. Per germline, CDR1 DFQATT and CDR2 SNEGSKA (reference sequence). V was shortened by 5 bases and J by 2 bases, with 6 bases between the two germline ends. This CDR3 spans 11 amino acids. CDR3 nucleotides: TGCAGTGCTCCCACCAACTATGGCTACACCTTC. Translating gives CSAPTNYGYTF.

The V call is TRBV5-4, the J call TRBJ1-1, with D uncertain. Looked up from germline, CDR1 is SGHNT and CDR2 is YYREEE (reference sequence). Trimming took off 2 bases at V and 10 bases at J, with 9 bases between the two ends. This CDR3 region has 11 residues. The CDR3 DNA reads as TGTGCCAGCAGCTTTGGTCAAGGAGCTTTCTTT. It specifies CASSFGQGAFF.

This rearrangement joins TRBV4-2 to TRBJ2-7, with 7 bases identical to TRBD2. The CDR3 loop spans 20 amino acids. Germline V gives CDR1 LGHNA, CDR2 YNFKEQ. J was trimmed by 4 bases and V by 0 bases; bases with no gene match: 21. The CDR3 reads CASSQDVGGPSPPSSYEQYF. The CDR3 nucleotides read TGTGCCAGCAGCCAAGATGTGGGAGGGCCGTCCCCCCCTTCATCATACGAGCAGTACTTC.

The chain joins TRBV4-3 to TRBJ2-7, with D perhaps matching TRBD1 (5 bases). The CDR3 totals 13 residues. Per the germline V gene, CDR1 is LGHNA and CDR2 is YSLEER. The V end lost 3 bases, the J end lost 5 bases, and 11 bases lay between the germline ends. The CDR3 loop reads CASSQWKGNEQYF. CDR3 sequence (DNA): TGCGCCAGCAGCCAGTGGAAGGGGAACGAGCAGTACTTC.

V usage is TRBV19 and J usage is TRBJ2-1; D perhaps matches TRBD2 (6 bases). V lost 3 bases and J lost 2, with 11 bases in between. Germline V gives CDR1 LNHDA, CDR2 SQIVND (reference sequence). The CDR3 totals 15 residues. Written as DNA, the CDR3 is TGTGCCAGTAGTATGGGGGGAAGGACCTACAATGAGCAGTTCTTC. Translating it yields CASSMGGRTYNEQFF.

The rearrangement uses TRBV6-5 and TRBJ2-3; TRBD2 aligns across 8 bases. V was pared by 9 bases and J by 4 bases, with 12 bases of the junction left unmatched. The V gene's germline CDR1 is MNHEY and CDR2 SVGAGI. The CDR3 length is 15 residues. The CDR3 here is CASSDVAGGSDTQYF. The CDR3 DNA is TGTGCCAGTTCGGATGTGGCGGGGGGATCAGATACGCAGTATTTT.

This clone was counted once. This chain joins TRBV6-5 and TRBJ1-1; D is unclear. Germline V gene sequence: CDR1 MNHEY, CDR2 SVGAGI. V lost 6 bases, J lost 1 base, and 9 bases lay in between. This CDR3 has 13 amino acids. Here the CDR3 reads CASRDRGNTEAFF. For the CDR3, the DNA is TGTGCCAGCAGGGACCGGGGGAACACTGAAGCTTTCTTT.

This clone was observed a handful of times. This chain joins TRBV19 and TRBJ1-2; 9 nucleotides agree with TRBD1. Trimming at V came to 5 bases and at J to 9 bases, leaving 10 bases not matched to a gene. Looked up from germline, CDR1 is LNHDA and CDR2 is SQIVND (reference sequence). The CDR3 consists of 14 residues. CDR3 DNA: TGTGCCAGTAGTCAACAGGGGGCCAGGGAAAGCTACACCTTC. Protein product: CASSQQGARESYTF. The full variable domain, rest sourced from reference TRBV19 and TRBJ1-2, is DGGITQSPKYLFRKEGQNVTLSCEQNLNHDAMYWYRQDPGQGLRLIYYSQIVNDFQKGDIAEGYSVSREKKESFPLTVTSAQKNPTAFYLCASSQQGARESYTFGSGTRLTVV.

The chain is built from TRBV18 and TRBJ2-7; 9 bases agree with TRBD1. The CDR3 totals 16 residues. Germline V gene sequence: CDR1 KGHSH, CDR2 LQKENI. V lost 3 bases and J lost 3; bases outside the gene matches: 9. CDR3 nucleotide sequence: TGTGCCAGCTCACCCTCGACAGGGGGAAGCAACTACGAGCAGTACTTC. Protein sequence: CASSPSTGGSNYEQYF.

This clone was picked up a small number of times. The gene calls are TRBV27 and TRBJ2-3; a possible D gene is TRBD2 (5 bases). V was clipped by 0 bases and J by 0 bases, with 7 bases between them. Looked up from germline, CDR1 is MNHEY and CDR2 is SMNVEV (reference sequence). The CDR3 covers 15 residues. This CDR3 reads CASSLSQRSTDTQYF. The CDR3 coding sequence is TGTGCCAGCAGTTTATCCCAGCGGAGCACAGATACGCAGTATTTT.

The rearrangement uses TRBV4-2 and TRBJ1-1; 7 nucleotides match TRBD1. The J segment lost 4 bases and the V segment lost 5 bases, leaving 4 bases of the junction unmatched. Germline assignment: CDR1 LGHNA and CDR2 YNFKEQ. The CDR3 covers 13 residues. The CDR3 reads CASSEGQATEAFF. The CDR3 DNA sequence: TGTGCCAGCAGCGAAGGACAGGCCACTGAAGCTTTCTTT.

This clone came up once. The chain employs TRBV11-3 and TRBJ2-2; no firm D call. CDR3 length: 16 residues. CDR1 and CDR2 (germline): SGHNT, YENEEA. V lost 1 base to trimming and J lost 3 bases, with 12 bases between them. The CDR3 is CASSLALYRDTGELFF. The CDR3 coding sequence is TGTGCCAGCAGCTTAGCTCTCTATAGGGACACCGGGGAGCTGTTTTTT.

The chain carries TRBV6-1 and TRBJ1-2; TRBD1 might be the D (5 bases). Germline lookup yields CDR1 MNHNS and CDR2 SASEGT. CDR3 size: 13 residues. V was pared by 6 bases and J by 6 bases, with 14 bases between. This chain's CDR3 is CASRRGDLDGYTF. CDR3 sequence (DNA): TGTGCCAGCAGGCGGGGGGACCTCGATGGCTACACCTTC.

This sequence joins TRBV7-9 and TRBJ1-4; possibly TRBD1 for D (6 bases). The CDR3 loop spans 16 amino acids. The germline V and J ends were trimmed by 4 bases and 8 bases, with 20 bases remaining between them. Germline V gene data show CDR1 as SEHNR and CDR2 as FQNEAQ (reference sequence). Here the CDR3 DNA reads TGTGCCAGCAGCTCAAATCAGGGGCCCCAAGAGGAAAAACTGTTTTTT. Translating gives CASSSNQGPQEEKLFF.

This clone occurred a few times. J is TRBJ1-4 and V is TRBV18; D gene ambiguous. The CDR3 covers 16 residues. Deletions cut 4 bases from V and 0 bases from J, with 12 bases between. The germline V gene has CDR1 KGHSH and CDR2 LQKENI. The CDR3 DNA reads TGTGCCAGCTCACAGGGCAGGCCTGCAACTAATGAAAAACTGTTTTTT. It codes for CASSQGRPATNEKLFF.

The chain has TRBV5-1 and TRBJ2-3; TRBD1 agrees at 9 bases. CDR1 is SGHRS, CDR2 YFSETQ, per germline. The CDR3 contains 15 residues. Trimming removed 3 bases from V and 4 bases from J; junction bases left unmatched: 6. The CDR3 here is CASSSTGGIADTQYF. The CDR3 bases are TGCGCCAGCAGCTCCACAGGGGGCATCGCAGATACGCAGTATTTT.

V gene TRBV4-3 combines with J gene TRBJ1-2, with a weak D call TRBD1 (6 bases). The CDR3 totals 16 residues. V was cut by 0 bases and J by 4 bases, with 15 bases left in between. Per germline, CDR1 LGHNA and CDR2 YSLEER. CDR3 coding DNA: TGCGCCAGCAGCCAAGATAGAGGGGGGGTTACCTATGGCTACACCTTC. This encodes CASSQDRGGVTYGYTF.

The chain recombines TRBV11-2 with TRBJ2-3, with D possibly TRBD2 on 5 matching bases. Trimming removed 5 bases from V and 1 base from J, with 10 bases in between. From germline, CDR1 is SGHAT and CDR2 FQNNGV. This CDR3 spans 14 amino acids. The DNA for the CDR3 is TGTGCCAGCAGCGCGGGTAGCGGCACAGATACGCAGTATTTT. Translation: CASSAGSGTDTQYF. Filled out from reference TRBV11-2 and TRBJ2-3, the complete variable domain reads EAGVAQSPRYKIIEKRQSVAFWCNPISGHATLYWYQQILGQGPKLLIQFQNNGVVDDSQLPKDRFSAERLKGVDSTLKIQPAKLEDSAVYLCASSAGSGTDTQYFGPGTRLTVL.

The J gene is TRBJ1-1, the V gene TRBV5-1; D remains ambiguous. Trimming removed 0 bases from V and 2 bases from J, with 8 bases in between. CDR3 length: 14 residues. Germline-derived CDR1 and CDR2 are SGHRS and YFSETQ. The CDR3 spells CASSLAWENTEAFF. In DNA form, the CDR3 reads TGCGCCAGCAGCTTGGCCTGGGAAAACACTGAAGCTTTCTTT. Variable domain in full (rest from reference TRBV5-1 and TRBJ1-1): KAGVTQTPRYLIKTRGQQVTLSCSPISGHRSVSWYQQTPGQGLQFLFEYFSETQRNKGNFPGRFSGRQFSNSRSEMNVSTLELGDSALYLCASSLAWENTEAFFGQGTRLTVV.

The rearrangement uses TRBV2 and TRBJ2-5; 7 bases line up with TRBD2. The V segment lost 6 bases and the J segment 1 base; nucleotides outside the gene matches: 5. The CDR3 length is 14 residues. Germline V gives CDR1 SNHLY, CDR2 FYNNEI. The CDR3 nucleotides read TGTGCCAGCAGGCTACTAGCGTTCCAAGAGACCCAGTACTTC. Protein: CASRLLAFQETQYF. Full variable domain (outside the CDR3, taken from reference TRBV2 and TRBJ2-5): EPEVTQTPSHQVTQMGQEVILRCVPISNHLYFYWYRQILGQKVEFLVSFYNNEISEKSEIFDDQFSVERPDGSNFTLKIRSTKLEDSAMYFCASRLLAFQETQYFGPGTRLLVL.

This chain links TRBV25-1 with TRBJ2-3; D uncertain. Trimming removed 3 bases at V and 0 bases at J, with 7 bases between. Germline loops: CDR1 MGHDK, CDR2 SYGVNS. CDR3 length: 14 residues. CDR3 nucleotide sequence: TGTGCCAGCAGTGATGCCCCCAGCACAGATACGCAGTATTTT. Its protein product is CASSDAPSTDTQYF.